This T cell receptor beta chain comes out of a study of beta chain features in type 1 diabetes. Expressed TCRB transcripts got sequenced, as all isolated RNA was reverse transcribed. Repertoires were generated with immunoSEQ multiplex PCR, while TCRdb's copy carries only in-frame clones and drops some. The sample shows about 320,000 clones, 12% to 15% of them seen only once. V was shortened by 0 bases and J by 6 bases, with 12 bases between the two germline ends. The CDR3 runs 15 residues. Per the germline V gene, CDR1 is MNHEY and CDR2 is SVGAGI. Only one count was recorded for this clone. The source of this sequence is a man aged 30-40 years in good health. This chain links TRBV6-5 with TRBJ1-5; a possible D gene is TRBD1 (5 bases). The source material was central memory CD4+ T cells from blood. CDR3 bases: TGTGCCAGCAGTTACTCGGCCAGGGTTGGTCAGCCCCAGCATTTT. Translation gives CASSYSARVGQPQHF.